This T cell receptor (beta chain) comes out of a study of human CD4 T cells and Enterobacteriaceae (dated by TCRdb to the early 2020s). Details on this clone: The target of this receptor is not known. One base away there is no much larger clone; base qualities are not given.

On a FACSAria III, memory CD4+ T cells were FACS-sorted to over 95% purity, defined as all CD4+ cells except CD45RA+CCR7+CD95- naive cells. Blood from healthy donors was obtained from blood donation centers in Switzerland. Total CD4+ T cells and monocytes were enriched by positive selection with CD4 and CD14 magnetic microbeads. Before sorting, CD8+, CD14+, CD16+, CD56+, CD19+ and CD25-bright cells were excluded. In a couple of blood donors, total memory CD4+ T cells were sequenced directly ex vivo to assess in vivo expansion of bacteria-reactive clonotypes. Isolation of peripheral blood mononuclear cells from donor blood was performed with Ficoll-Paque Plus. The research as a whole found: The reactivity of ex vivo clonotypes was inferred solely through the matching of nucleotide sequences to CFSE-low cultures from the same donors. In ex vivo samples, clonotypes with broad cross-reactivity seemed more expanded than specific clonotypes, as 11 of 19 and about three fifths of the roughly 30 fell within the top 5%.

V is pared back by 4 bases and J by 1 base, with 4 bases lying between the germline termini. Reading from cysteine to phenylalanine, the CDR3 counts 12 amino acids. Just the 36-base CDR3 DNA is kept, in frame starting at base 1. As encoded in the germline V gene, CDR1 is MGHDK while CDR2 is SYGVNS. Deep-level sequencing, with a detection sensitivity of one cell in 200,000, was applied to the ex vivo total memory CD4+ samples. The QIAamp DNA Micro Kit was used to extract genomic DNA from cell pellets, and the quantity and purity of the genomic DNA were checked by spectrophotometry. The immunoSEQ multiplex PCR assay was used to amplify the TCR Vbeta CDR3 regions. The Illumina HiSeq platform was used to sequence the amplicons. Retrieved sequences were 87 nucleotides long and contained the CDR3 region. Under the source paper's analysis protocol: A unique productive TCR Vbeta nucleotide sequence was defined as a clonotype and was quantified by productive template frequency from ImmunoSEQ Analyzer V3.0. Expanded clonotypes were defined using a threshold set at the top 5th percentile of each repertoire ranked by frequency. Repertoire overlap was calculated as Chao-Jaccard with the R package fossil and was visualized by nonmetric multidimensional scaling with the R package MASS. TCRdb mirrors the immuneACCESS table, restricted to in-frame sequences. Some clones are absent from its copies; in checked studies, under half trace to an unresolved V gene, and the reason for the others is unknown. For V, J and clone size, that table is used; D and trimming come from the DNA. Present in this sample are some 30,000 clones, approximately 82% of which were seen just once. The top ten hold around 1.5% of the sample.

The sequenced sample consisted of memory CD4+ T cells from blood. The cell subset or site label corresponds to: total memory CD4 T cells sorted directly ex vivo, unstimulated. This TCR derives from a human donor in good health. The V and J genes are TRBV25-1 and TRBJ1-1; the D segment cannot be called with confidence. The CDR3 is CASSARNTEAFF. The DNA is TGTGCCAGCAGTGCCAGGAACACTGAAGCTTTCTTT.